This TCR beta chain was retrieved from a study of Ad26.COV2.S vaccination and SARS-CoV-2 variants. V lost 6 bases and J lost 5; bases outside the gene matches: 5. This CDR3 is built from 14 residues. The germline V gene encodes CDR1 MRHNA and CDR2 SNTAGT. Libraries were prepared by immunoSEQ multiplex PCR; TCRdb keeps only in-frame clonotypes and omits some of them. This sample has about 350,000 clones, with about 90% found just once. This clonotype originated in a human donor who had recovered from COVID-19. This specimen was peripheral blood, taken after recovery from COVID-19. The chain links TRBV6-4 to TRBJ1-4; 8 bases fit TRBD1. CDR3 protein: CASRGQGRNEKLFF. CDR3 nucleotides: TGTGCCAGCAGAGGACAGGGCCGAAATGAAAAACTGTTTTTT.